This record concerns one T cell receptor beta chain sequence. What it binds is unknown. The entry originates in a study of regulatory T cells in long-lasting Graves disease. Overall study findings and caveats: Newly diagnosed Graves' patients exceeded persistent ones in TCR diversity.

Time point noted: newly diagnosed GD, antithyroid drugs for less than 3 months. Scientists built the TCR library using RNA that was extracted from PBMCs. V dropped 0 bases and J dropped 6 bases, with 10 bases sitting between them. The length of the CDR3 is 13 residues. Germline assignment: CDR1 SGHNT and CDR2 YYREEE (reference sequence). Libraries of TCR beta came from iRepertoire HTBI primers plus Arm-PCR of CDR3 regions. In TCRdb, the multiplex PCR reads were re-called with MiXCR into one record per CDR3 protein. The repertoire includes about 360,000 distinct CDR3 sequences, about a sixth of them detected once, and 20% sits in the top ten. These records were also assigned to another study, of T cells in Graves' hyperthyroidism and ophthalmopathy.

The receptor was derived from a woman aged 18-29 years with Graves disease. The material sequenced was peripheral blood mononuclear cells (PBMCs), taken at new diagnosis, from a patient treated with antithyroid drugs. The chain has TRBV5-4 and TRBJ2-7, with D hard to call. CDR3 amino acids: CASSLGSPGEQYF. The CDR3 DNA follows: TGTGCCAGCAGCTTGGGATCTCCGGGCGAGCAGTACTTC.